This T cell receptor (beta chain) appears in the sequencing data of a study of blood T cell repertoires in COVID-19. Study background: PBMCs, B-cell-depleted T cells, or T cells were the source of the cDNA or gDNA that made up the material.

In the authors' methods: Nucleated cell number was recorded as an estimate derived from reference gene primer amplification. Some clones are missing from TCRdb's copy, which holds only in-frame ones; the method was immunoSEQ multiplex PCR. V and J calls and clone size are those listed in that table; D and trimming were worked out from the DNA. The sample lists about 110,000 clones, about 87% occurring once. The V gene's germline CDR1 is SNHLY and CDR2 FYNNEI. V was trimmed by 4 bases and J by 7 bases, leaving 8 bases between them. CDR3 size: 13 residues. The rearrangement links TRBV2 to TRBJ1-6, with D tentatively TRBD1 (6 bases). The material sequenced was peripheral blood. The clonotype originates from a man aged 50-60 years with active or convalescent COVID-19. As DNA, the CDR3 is TGTGCCAGCAGTGGACAGGAAAATTCACCCCTCCACTTT. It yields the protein CASSGQENSPLHF.